The 18 T cell receptor beta chains reported below all come from one sample, sequenced in a study of blood T cell repertoires in COVID-19. Libraries were prepared by immunoSEQ multiplex PCR; TCRdb keeps only in-frame clonotypes and omits some of them. The data show approximately 59,000 clones, around 83% seen once. The source material was peripheral blood. The receptors here all came from a woman older than 75 with acute or convalescent COVID-19.

The V and J genes are TRBV29-1 and TRBJ2-1; 7 nucleotides match TRBD1. V shed 4 bases and J 8 bases; nucleotides not matched to a gene: 5. This CDR3 is built from 12 residues. CDR1 and CDR2 (germline): SQVTM, ANQGSEA. In nucleotides, the CDR3 is TGCAGCGTTGGGCAGGGGGTTTATGAGCAGTTCTTC. The encoded protein is CSVGQGVYEQFF.

J is TRBJ1-5 and V is TRBV7-8, with a tentative D call TRBD1 (5 bases). The V gene lost 5 bases and the J gene lost 5 bases, with 16 bases spanning the gap. The CDR3 is 15 residues long. CDR1 and CDR2 from the germline V gene are SGHVS and FQNEAQ. The CDR3 DNA reads as TGTGCCAGCAGCCCCAAGACAGATCTCCATCAGCCCCAGCATTTT. As protein: CASSPKTDLHQPQHF.

This clone has just a few counts. V gene TRBV10-2 combines with J gene TRBJ2-7; 8 bases are shared with TRBD2. The germline V gene encodes CDR1 WSHSY and CDR2 SAAADI. V shed 2 bases, J shed 3 bases, and the junction held 3 bases outside the gene matches. There are 14 residues in the CDR3. The DNA of the CDR3 is TGCGCCAGCAGTGAGAGTAGCGGGGTCTACGAGCAGTACTTC. This codes for CASSESSGVYEQYF.

V gene TRBV28 combines with J gene TRBJ2-7, with TRBD2 identical over 9 bases. CDR1 is MDHEN and CDR2 is SYDVKM in the germline V gene. V gave up 4 bases and J gave up 2 bases; unmatched junction bases: 15. The CDR3 runs to 18 residues. CDR3 coding DNA: TGTGCCAGCAGTTCCCCTCGGGGAGCGGGAGGTCTAACCTACGAGCAGTACTTC. It encodes CASSSPRGAGGLTYEQYF.

The V and J genes are TRBV27 and TRBJ2-3, with D perhaps TRBD1 (5 bases). Trimming took off 5 bases at V and 0 bases at J, with 15 bases between the two ends. CDR1 is MNHEY and CDR2 is SMNVEV in the germline V gene (reference sequence). This CDR3 has 16 amino acids. Here the CDR3 reads CASSLTLDSSTDTQYF. In DNA, the CDR3 is TGTGCCAGCAGTCTTACCCTCGACAGCAGCACAGATACGCAGTATTTT.

This chain links TRBV29-1 with TRBJ2-1; 8 bases are a match to TRBD2. The CDR3 covers 14 residues. Germline V gene data show CDR1 as SQVTM and CDR2 as ANQGSEA. Trimming cost V 0 bases and J 4 bases; bases outside gene matches: 2. In nucleotides, the CDR3 is TGCAGCGTTGAAGATCCGGGGGGGTACAATGAGCAGTTCTTC. Translated, it gives CSVEDPGGYNEQFF.

The chain recombines TRBV30 with TRBJ2-3; perhaps TRBD1 as D (5 bases). The CDR3 has 15 residues. The germline CDR1 and CDR2 sequences are GTSNPN and SVGIG (reference sequence). The germline V and J ends were trimmed by 0 bases and 3 bases, with 13 bases remaining between them. As DNA, the CDR3 is TGTGCCTGGAGTGTACTTAGACAGATAACAGATACGCAGTATTTT. Translation gives CAWSVLRQITDTQYF.

The CDR3 DNA sequence: TGTGCCAGCAGTTTAGGGGGGAGTTCGTCCGGGGAGCTGTTTTTT. Translation: CASSLGGSSSGELFF. The chain couples TRBV27 to TRBJ2-2; TRBD2 might be the D (6 bases). The germline V gene has CDR1 MNHEY and CDR2 SMNVEV (reference sequence). Trimming took off 2 bases at V and 6 bases at J, with 13 bases between the two ends. The CDR3 runs to 15 residues.

The rearrangement joins TRBV2 to TRBJ1-5; maybe TRBD1 (6 bases). This CDR3 is 15 amino acids long. Trimming took 5 bases from V and 4 from J, leaving 15 bases between them. Germline V gives CDR1 SNHLY, CDR2 FYNNEI. CDR3 in amino acids: CASSLLRDKNQPQHF. CDR3 bases: TGTGCCAGCAGTCTCCTCCGGGACAAAAATCAGCCCCAGCATTTT.

This clone has just one count. The rearrangement uses TRBV24-1 and TRBJ2-1; 8 nucleotides line up with TRBD1. Germline V gives CDR1 KGHDR, CDR2 SFDVKD. The trim removed 7 bases at V and 2 bases at J, leaving 6 bases unmatched. The length of the CDR3 is 15 residues. Here the CDR3 reads CATSVPGQAYNEQFF. The CDR3 DNA sequence: TGTGCCACCAGCGTGCCGGGACAGGCCTACAATGAGCAGTTCTTC.

The chain carries TRBV9 and TRBJ1-2, with D possibly TRBD1 on 5 matching bases. CDR1 and CDR2 from the germline V gene are SGDLS and YYNGEE. The CDR3 is 16 residues long. Between the trimmed V and J ends, which lost 0 bases and 3 bases, there was a span of 15 bases. CDR3 region: CASSVDPVGPDYGYTF. The CDR3 DNA sequence: TGTGCCAGCAGCGTAGATCCCGTGGGGCCTGACTATGGCTACACCTTC.

The chain is built from TRBV6-6 and TRBJ2-5; D ambiguous. This CDR3 is built from 15 residues. In germline, CDR1 is MNHNY, CDR2 SVGAGI (reference sequence). The germline V and J ends were trimmed by 0 bases and 2 bases, with 10 bases remaining between them. This CDR3 reads CASSYSIGVQETQYF. For the CDR3, the DNA is TGTGCCAGCAGTTACTCGATAGGAGTTCAAGAGACCCAGTACTTC.

This clone was observed a handful of times. This sequence joins TRBV7-8 and TRBJ1-4, with D perhaps TRBD1 (6 bases). There are 14 residues in the CDR3. Trimming took off 7 bases at V and 1 base at J, with 10 bases between the two ends. Germline CDR1 is SGHVS and CDR2 is FQNEAQ. The CDR3 spells CASTRTETNEKLFF. CDR3 nucleotides: TGTGCCAGCACCCGGACAGAAACTAATGAAAAACTGTTTTTT.

The CDR3 DNA sequence: TGCGCCAGCAGCTTGTCCTCCGGTGGTGAACAGTTCTTC. This encodes CASSLSSGGEQFF. The chain carries TRBV5-1 and TRBJ2-1; D is uncertain. The CDR3 spans 13 residues. Germline V CDR1 and CDR2: SGHRS, YFSETQ. With 1 base removed from V and 13 bases from J, the gap between germline ends came to 15 bases.

The CDR3 DNA follows: TGTGCCAGCAGCCAAGGGGGGCAGGGAAGCACTGAAGCTTTCTTT. Encoded protein: CASSQGGQGSTEAFF. This chain joins TRBV3-1 (or the pseudogene TRBV3-2) and TRBJ1-1; D perhaps matches TRBD1 (6 bases). Trimming removed 1 base from V and 4 bases from J, with 13 bases in between. The CDR3 covers 15 residues. The V gene's germline CDR1 is LGHDT and CDR2 YNNKEL (reference sequence).

The rearrangement links TRBV18 to TRBJ2-1; TRBD1 might be the D (6 bases). The CDR3 runs 15 residues. From germline, CDR1 is KGHSH and CDR2 LQKENI. The V gene lost 3 bases and the J gene lost 3 bases, with 12 bases spanning the gap. In DNA, the CDR3 is TGTGCCAGCTCACCGGGGGCCCTCGTCTACAATGAGCAGTTCTTC. Protein: CASSPGALVYNEQFF.

This chain uses TRBV9 with TRBJ2-7; a possible D gene is TRBD1 (5 bases). V was shortened by 3 bases and J by 0 bases, with 10 bases between the two germline ends. The germline V gene has CDR1 SGDLS and CDR2 YYNGEE. The CDR3 consists of 14 residues. CDR3 sequence reads: CASSAHRSSYEQYF. DNA of the CDR3: TGTGCCAGCAGCGCCCACAGGAGCTCCTACGAGCAGTACTTC.

This chain links TRBV12-5 with TRBJ2-7; 9 bases are shared with TRBD1. V trimming: 1 base; J trimming: 3 bases; junction bases outside the gene matches: 4. The CDR3 loop spans 15 amino acids. The germline CDR1 and CDR2 sequences are LGHNT and FRNRAP. CDR3 DNA sequence: TGTGCTAGTGGTTTGGGGGACAGGGCCTACTACGAGCAGTACTTC. The encoded protein is CASGLGDRAYYEQYF.